What follows are 12 T cell receptor beta chains derived from one specimen sequenced in a study of shared clonotypes between healthy human individuals. The repertoire was sequenced with immunoSEQ multiplex PCR; TCRdb's copy has only in-frame clones and lacks some. The data show some 2 million clones, approximately 94% seen once. Naive CD8 cells lacked CD45RO, underwent positive selection for CCR7 and left out terminally differentiated effector memory CD45RA+ cells. The specimen sequenced was naive CD8+ T cells sorted from blood. These receptors came from a man younger than 35 in good health.

This clone was detected only a few times. V and J are TRBV7-2 and TRBJ1-1, with 7 bases fitting TRBD1. The CDR3 is 14 residues long. V dropped 4 bases and J dropped 6; count of bases not matched to a gene: 8. Germline assignment: CDR1 SGHTA and CDR2 FQGNSA. The CDR3 nucleotides read TGTGCCAGCAGCTCCGGACAGGTCTTCGCTGAAGCTTTCTTT. This codes for CASSSGQVFAEAFF.

The rearrangement links TRBV2 to TRBJ2-2; D may be TRBD1 or TRBD2 (5 bases each). With 0 bases removed from V and 4 bases from J, the gap between germline ends came to 15 bases. This CDR3 spans 17 amino acids. Germline V gene sequence: CDR1 SNHLY, CDR2 FYNNEI. The CDR3 nucleotides are TGTGCCAGCAGTGAAGCTCCTTGGGGGTCGGGCACCGGGGAGCTGTTTTTT. Its translation: CASSEAPWGSGTGELFF. The entire variable domain, with the rest obtained from reference TRBV2 and TRBJ2-2, is as follows: EPEVTQTPSHQVTQMGQEVILRCVPISNHLYFYWYRQILGQKVEFLVSFYNNEISEKSEIFDDQFSVERPDGSNFTLKIRSTKLEDSAMYFCASSEAPWGSGTGELFFGEGSRLTVL.

This clone appeared a single time. The rearrangement links TRBV5-1 to TRBJ2-1; 11 bases agree with TRBD2. There are 16 residues in the CDR3. Germline V gene data show CDR1 as SGHRS and CDR2 as YFSETQ. The V and J ends lost 5 bases and 4 bases, in that order; junction bases with no gene match: 8. The CDR3, as DNA: TGCGCCAGCAGATACCCGACTAGCGGGATTTACAATGAGCAGTTCTTC. Translating it yields CASRYPTSGIYNEQFF.

The CDR3 region has the DNA TGCGCCAGCAGTACCGGTACCTCCTACGAGCAGTACTTC. Encoded protein: CASSTGTSYEQYF. This chain joins TRBV10-2 and TRBJ2-7; D unclear. CDR3 size: 13 residues. The germline gives CDR1 WSHSY, CDR2 SAAADI. V was shortened by 5 bases and J by 0 bases, with 8 bases between the two germline ends.

The rearrangement links TRBV19 to TRBJ1-2, with a tentative D call TRBD1 (6 bases). The CDR3 length is 14 residues. V shed 10 bases and J shed 8 bases, with 23 bases lying between them. The germline CDR1 and CDR2 sequences are LNHDA and SQIVND (reference sequence). CDR3 in amino acids: CATSPQGSYMGYTF. The CDR3 DNA follows: TGTGCCACATCCCCACAGGGAAGCTATATGGGCTACACCTTC.

The chain links TRBV10-3 to TRBJ1-1; D is unclear. Germline assignment: CDR1 ENHRY and CDR2 SYGVKD. Trimming shortened V by 0 bases and J by 5 bases, and 13 bases separated the two germline ends. This CDR3 spans 15 amino acids. The CDR3 loop is CAISESIVGGTEAFF. CDR3 coding DNA: TGTGCCATCAGTGAGTCGATCGTTGGAGGAACTGAAGCTTTCTTT.

The CDR3 spells CASSPLTSGRGEQYF. In DNA, the CDR3 is TGTGCCAGCAGCCCTCTGACTAGCGGGAGGGGCGAGCAGTACTTC. The chain has TRBV13 and TRBJ2-7, with 14 bases identical to TRBD2. CDR1 PRHDT and CDR2 FYEKMQ come from the germline V gene (reference sequence). The CDR3 length is 15 residues. The V segment lost 5 bases and the J segment 6 bases; nucleotides outside the gene matches: 6.

The rearrangement links TRBV12-2 to TRBJ2-7; no DNA check was done on the table's D call, TRBD1. TRBV12-2 is a pseudogene locus. This CDR3 region has 15 residues. The CDR3 bases are TGTGCAAGTCGCTTAACCGGGACAGGGGGCTACGAGCAGTACTTC. Translated, it gives CASRLTGTGGYEQYF.

The J gene is TRBJ2-5, the V gene TRBV7-8; 14 nucleotides align to TRBD2. Trimming took 5 bases from V and 5 from J; bases not matched to a gene: 10. The germline gives CDR1 SGHVS, CDR2 FQNEAQ. This CDR3 has 17 residues. Written as DNA, the CDR3 is TGTGCCAGCAGCCGGACTAGCGGGGGGCCCCTAGGGGAGACCCAGTACTTC. It specifies CASSRTSGGPLGETQYF.

As regards this clone: This sample also contains other DNA sequences that code for the same CDR3. The rearrangement uses TRBV27 and TRBJ2-1; D call uncertain. The CDR3 runs 13 residues. Germline lookup yields CDR1 MNHEY and CDR2 SMNVEV (reference sequence). V lost 0 bases, J lost 4 bases, and 4 bases lay in between. CDR3 sequence: CASSLSLYNEQFF. CDR3 nucleotides: TGTGCCAGCAGTTTATCCCTATACAATGAGCAGTTCTTC.

V gene TRBV9 combines with J gene TRBJ2-3; tentatively, D is TRBD1 (6 bases). The CDR3 is made up of 15 amino acids. Trimming pared 4 bases from V and 0 bases from J, leaving 12 bases between. Germline V gene data show CDR1 as SGDLS and CDR2 as YYNGEE. The CDR3 loop reads CASSSWDTSTDTQYF. CDR3 nucleotide sequence: TGTGCCAGCAGCTCTTGGGACACGAGCACAGATACGCAGTATTTT.

This chain links TRBV5-8 with TRBJ1-5; D gene uncertain. V was cut by 2 bases and J by 0 bases, with 9 bases left in between. This CDR3 is 15 amino acids long. Germline V CDR1 and CDR2: SGHTS, YDEGEE. The CDR3 loop reads CASSLHRDSNQPQHF. CDR3 DNA sequence: TGTGCCAGCAGCTTACATCGTGATAGCAATCAGCCCCAGCATTTT.